These T cell receptor beta chains were read from a single sample in a study of read filtering for tumor transcriptome and immune sequencing. Each CDR3 protein is one row after TCRdb ran MiXCR on the reads. The sample has some 46,000 distinct CDR3 sequences; less than 20% are singletons. Material: a population of CD138-negative cells sorted from bone marrow. The receptors originated from a donor aged 40 or over with multiple myeloma. The CDR3 runs from the conserved cysteine through the conserved F or W. Each record gives: V gene, clone size, J gene, CDR3 protein. Where a row states a size, it is once, few, many or the class of an expanded clone; other rows omit it.

>TRBV11-3|many|TRBJ2-2
CASSPPGLAGAQNTGELFF
>TRBV20-1|-|TRBJ2-5
CSAVPDPQETQYF
>TRBV3-1|many|TRBJ2-1
CASSQEGLDSGNEQFF
>TRBV19|-|TRBJ2-3
CASGDRYPDTQYF
>TRBV3-1|many|TRBJ2-5
CASSLRRQETQYF
>TRBV4-1|-|TRBJ2-1
CAGSQFSGEGPYNEQFF
>TRBV20-1|many|TRBJ2-1
CSAPRGPSGLNYNEQFF
>TRBV20-1|many|TRBJ1-3
CSARDQSGGGNTIYF
>TRBV5-1|many|TRBJ2-3
CASSSLAGLDTDTQYF
>TRBV27|many|TRBJ2-7
CASSPDRPYEQYF
>TRBV5-1|many|TRBJ1-5
CASSPGGGGGNQPQHF
>TRBV11-2|many|TRBJ2-1
CASSPEDRYDNEQFF
>TRBV6-5|many|TRBJ2-1
CASSPDRYNEQFF
>TRBV2|few|TRBJ2-5
CASSESQQETQYF
>TRBV20-1|many|TRBJ2-1
CSARVQREGGDEQFF
>TRBV30|-|TRBJ1-6
CAWGRQGGHSPPHF
>TRBV5-4|many|TRBJ2-3
CASSPGTSGSTDTQYF
>TRBV29-1|many|TRBJ2-7
CSVESVRDSISYEQYF
>TRBV12-3/TRBV12-4|many|TRBJ2-1
CASSAGLDNNEQFF
>TRBV19|-|TRBJ2-1
CASSTQQGYNEQFF
>TRBV12-3/TRBV12-4|many|TRBJ2-1
CASSSDNEQFF
>TRBV11-2|few|TRBJ2-5
CASSEIQGAQETQYF
>TRBV24-1|-|TRBJ2-1
CATSDPSPGQRYNEQFF
>TRBV5-4|many|TRBJ2-1
CASRSSGLSSYNEQFF
>TRBV27|few|TRBJ2-3
CATGSSTDTQYF
>TRBV5-1|many|TRBJ2-3
CASSLAGIASDTQYF
>TRBV25-1|many|TRBJ2-1
CASSGSGLAGGGHGNEQFF
>TRBV2|medium-sized|TRBJ2-1
CASRRTGPYNEQFF
>TRBV6-6|many|TRBJ1-5
CASSYSTLQEPQHF
>TRBV5-6|-|TRBJ2-7
CASSLASGFYEQYF
>TRBV7-2|many|TRBJ2-7
CASSRTSGSSYEQYF
>TRBV27|many|TRBJ2-7
CARIRDGDYEQYF
>TRBV19|-|TRBJ2-1
CASSIGPTSGRGFIDQFF
>TRBV30|medium-sized|TRBJ2-1
CAWSLIQQGGEQFF
>TRBV5-4|few|TRBJ2-5
CASSLQGLSEETQYF
>TRBV4-1|many|TRBJ2-3
CASSQDELLTDTQYF
>TRBV30|many|TRBJ1-5
CAWTPDRGSGNQPQHF
>TRBV19|few|TRBJ2-5
CATRTSGSQTQYF
>TRBV29-1|-|TRBJ2-7
CSVQTLAPTYEQYF
>TRBV19|few|TRBJ2-4
CASSLDREAGRKNIQYF
>TRBV29-1|many|TRBJ2-5
CSAPGTARETQYF
>TRBV6-2/TRBV6-3|many|TRBJ2-7
CASSYSPDGSYEQYF